Listed below are T cell receptor beta chains from one sample, sequenced in a study of persistence of HIV-infected CD4 T cells. Their target antigens are unknown. Libraries were prepared by immunoSEQ multiplex PCR; TCRdb keeps only in-frame clonotypes and omits some of them. Here the sample spans around 35,000 clones, 80% being singletons. The sequenced sample was CD4+ T cells sorted from PBMCs after approximately 19-hour stimulation, obtained from a patient who received antiretroviral therapy. The origin of the receptors is an adult man with HIV who was CMV-seropositive. Each CDR3 is given with its conserved first and last residue. D genes are given only for firm matches. Part of the rows lack a size; the others show once, few, many or a class for expanded clones.

d_call | clone_size | j_call | v_call | cdr3_nt | cdr3_aa
- | - | TRBJ1-5 | TRBV28 | TGTGCCAGCAGTCGGGGACGGTTCAATCAGCCCCAGCATTTT | CASSRGRFNQPQHF
- | once | TRBJ1-1 | TRBV30 | TGTGCCTGGAGTGTACAGGGGAACACTGAAGCTTTCTTT | CAWSVQGNTEAFF
- | few | TRBJ2-7 | TRBV30 | TGTGCCTGGAGTTTGGGGGGCCGCTCCTCCTACGAGCAGTACTTC | CAWSLGGRSSYEQYF
- | - | TRBJ2-3 | TRBV24-1 | TGTGCCACCAGTGCCCCAACTAGGACAGATACGCAGTATTTT | CATSAPTRTDTQYF
TRBD1 | - | TRBJ1-6 | TRBV9 | TGTGCCAGCAGCGTAAAGGGACAGGGGGGATCACCCCTCCACTTT | CASSVKGQGGSPLHF
- | - | TRBJ2-7 | TRBV19 | TGTGCCAGTAGTAGGGGGGCGGGGGCATACTACGAGCAGTACTTC | CASSRGAGAYYEQYF
- | - | TRBJ1-1 | TRBV15 | TGTGCCACCAGCAGAGAGGGAGTCCCGAACACTGAAGCTTTCTTT | CATSREGVPNTEAFF
TRBD2 | - | TRBJ2-3 | TRBV24-1 | TGTGCCACCAGGGGAGGGGTGTCCTCAGATACGCAGTATTTT | CATRGGVSSDTQYF
- | - | TRBJ1-1 | TRBV28 | TGTGCCAGCAGTATCGCCCACACTGAAGCTTTCTTT | CASSIAHTEAFF
- | - | TRBJ1-4 | TRBV4-1 | TGCGCCAGCAGCCAAGATGGCCCAACTAATGAAAAACTGTTTTTT | CASSQDGPTNEKLFF
TRBD2 | - | TRBJ2-3 | TRBV24-1 | TGTGCCACCAGTGATCCGGAAGCGGGGGGATTTAGCGGTACGCAGTATTTT | CATSDPEAGGFSGTQYF
TRBD1 | - | TRBJ1-4 | TRBV18 | TGTGCCAGCTCACCCCGACAGGGGGCGGTTTTTGAAAAACTGTTTTTT | CASSPRQGAVFEKLFF
- | - | TRBJ1-5 | TRBV3-1/TRBV3-2 | TGTGCCAGCAGCCAAGGAGACAGTCATAGCAATCAGCCCCAGCATTTT | CASSQGDSHSNQPQHF